The 12 T cell receptor beta chains listed next were all sequenced from one sample in a study of T cells in Graves' hyperthyroidism and ophthalmopathy. RNA transcripts were the template for amplifying TCR beta CDR3 regions. First-round RT-PCR of the TCR CDR3 relied on the HTBI primer set. TCRdb re-derived calls from the multiplex PCR reads in MiXCR, one entry per CDR3 protein. The data show under 250,000 distinct CDR3 sequences, with over 20% seen just once and approximately 35% held by the top ten. Specimen: blood. The source is a woman between 40 and 50 years old with Graves' ophthalmopathy.

At least ten counts were recorded for this clonotype. The rearrangement joins TRBV28 to TRBJ2-7; no clear D gene. The germline gives CDR1 MDHEN, CDR2 SYDVKM. V gave up 2 bases and J gave up 1 base, with 9 bases separating them. The CDR3 is 14 residues long. CDR3 sequence: CASSLDVGSYEQYF. CDR3 DNA: TGTGCCAGCAGTTTAGATGTGGGATCCTACGAGCAGTACTTC.

This clonotype was picked up many times. J is TRBJ1-2 and V is TRBV20-1, with 8 bases lining up with TRBD1. This CDR3 has 14 amino acids. Per the germline V gene, CDR1 is DFQATT and CDR2 is SNEGSKA (reference sequence). V shed 6 bases and J 4 bases; nucleotides not matched to a gene: 10. The CDR3 nucleotides read TGCAGTGCCACGCAGGGGGCACGCGGCTATGGCTACACCTTC. It codes for CSATQGARGYGYTF.

CDR3 in DNA: TGTGCCTGGAGTGTATTTAGGACAGGGGGAGAATATGGCTACACCTTC. Its protein product is CAWSVFRTGGEYGYTF. J is TRBJ1-2 and V is TRBV30; the match to TRBD1 covers 10 bases. Germline V lookup: CDR1 GTSNPN, CDR2 SVGIG (reference sequence). The V segment lost 0 bases and the J segment 5 bases; nucleotides outside the gene matches: 9. The CDR3 extends over 16 amino acids.

The chain is built from TRBV9 and TRBJ1-2, with TRBD1 matching over 9 bases. CDR3 length: 14 residues. Germline CDR1 reads SGDLS; CDR2 reads YYNGEE. V shed 0 bases and J 8 bases; nucleotides not matched to a gene: 5. The chain's CDR3 is CASSVEQGARGYTF. In DNA form, the CDR3 reads TGTGCCAGCAGCGTAGAACAGGGGGCGCGGGGCTACACCTTC.

V usage is TRBV27 and J usage is TRBJ2-7; the D call may be TRBD1 or TRBD2 (5 bases each). CDR1 and CDR2 from the germline V gene are MNHEY and SMNVEV (reference sequence). Between the trimmed V and J ends, which lost 8 bases and 7 bases, there was a span of 15 bases. The CDR3 extends over 12 amino acids. The chain's CDR3 is CASGHPSGEQYF. CDR3 sequence (DNA): TGTGCCAGCGGACATCCGTCGGGGGAGCAGTACTTC.

Notes on this clonotype: An end of the junction does not agree with germline; a read error may underlie this. The rearrangement joins TRBV7-2 to TRBJ2-7; 8 nucleotides agree with TRBD1. Germline CDR1 is SGHTA and CDR2 is FQGNSA. The CDR3 spans 14 residues. This CDR3 reads CASSFDRGLYGQYF. CDR3 DNA: TGTGCCAGCAGCTTCGACAGGGGCCTCTACGGGCAGTACTTC. Complete variable domain (other parts from reference TRBV7-2 and TRBJ2-7): GAGVSQSPSNKVTEKGKDVELRCDPISGHTALYWYRQSLGQGLEFLIYFQGNSAPDKSGLPSDRFSAERTGGSVSTLTIQRTQQEDSAVYLCASSFDRGLYGQYFGPGTRLTVT.

The sample holds many counts of this clonotype. The V gene is TRBV7-9, the J gene TRBJ2-5, with D unresolved. Germline lookup yields CDR1 SEHNR and CDR2 FQNEAQ (reference sequence). Trimming left V 1 base short and J 1 base short, with 7 bases between. CDR3 length: 14 residues. DNA for the CDR3: TGTGCCAGCAGCTTAGTAAACAGCCAAGAGACCCAGTACTTC. It translates to CASSLVNSQETQYF.

Notes on this clonotype: A read error may explain this, as a much larger clone is one base away. The rearrangement links TRBV5-6 to TRBJ2-5; 7 nucleotides agree with TRBD1. CDR1 and CDR2 (germline): SGHDT, YYEEEE. V lost 0 bases to trimming and J lost 5 bases; unmatched junction nucleotides: 7. The CDR3 covers 15 residues. The CDR3 nucleotides are TGTGCCAGCAGCTTGGAGGCAGGGGGTATCGAGACCCAGTACTTC. This codes for CASSLEAGGIETQYF. The variable domain in full, completed from reference TRBV5-6 and TRBJ2-5, reads DAGVTQSPTHLIKTRGQQVTLRCSPKSGHDTVSWYQQALGQGPQFIFQYYEEEERQRGNFPDRFSGHQFPNYSSELNVNALLLGDSALYLCASSLEAGGIETQYFGPGTRLLVL.

The count of this clonotype is one. The gene calls are TRBV6-1 and TRBJ2-5, with D maybe TRBD2 (6 bases). CDR1 is MNHNS, CDR2 SASEGT, per germline. This CDR3 has 15 residues. The V end was cut by 0 bases, the J end by 3 bases, with 11 bases between. The CDR3 here is CASSEARDPKETQYF. The CDR3 DNA is TGTGCCAGCAGTGAAGCGCGGGACCCCAAAGAGACCCAGTACTTC.

In its sample, this clonotype is medium-sized (0.01 to 0.1%). The gene calls are TRBV6-5 and TRBJ2-2; D perhaps matches TRBD2 (7 bases). The V gene's germline CDR1 is MNHEY and CDR2 SVGAGI. The CDR3 has 16 amino acids. V lost 7 bases and J lost 4, with 19 bases in between. The CDR3 loop reads CASTTPGGAFTGELFF. CDR3 in DNA: TGTGCCAGCACCACTCCGGGGGGCGCTTTCACCGGGGAGCTGTTTTTT.

This clonotype was found many times. The V and J genes are TRBV7-9 and TRBJ2-7, with D unresolved. With 1 base removed from V and 7 bases from J, the gap between germline ends came to 8 bases. The CDR3 runs 12 residues. Germline CDR1 and CDR2: SEHNR and FQNEAQ (reference sequence). CDR3 DNA sequence: TGTGCCAGCAGCTTAGAGGATCTTGAGCAGTACTTC. Translating gives CASSLEDLEQYF.

This clonotype was counted ten times or more. The rearrangement joins TRBV28 to TRBJ1-5; no definite D call. Germline CDR1 is MDHEN and CDR2 is SYDVKM. The ends were cut back, 3 bases at V and 5 bases at J, with 11 bases in the middle. The CDR3 runs to 14 residues. CDR3 in amino acids: CASSFISDYQPQHF. CDR3 sequence (DNA): TGTGCCAGCAGTTTCATCAGTGATTATCAGCCCCAGCATTTT. Full variable domain (rest looked up from reference TRBV28 and TRBJ1-5): DVKVTQSSRYLVKRTGEKVFLECVQDMDHENMFWYRQDPGLGLRLIYFSYDVKMKEKGDIPEGYSVSREKKERFSLILESASTNQTSMYLCASSFISDYQPQHFGDGTRLSIL.